The rows below give T cell receptor beta chains drawn from one sample of a study of shared clonotypes between healthy human individuals. The assay was immunoSEQ multiplex PCR, and TCRdb's table has in-frame clones only and misses some. Among about 2 million clones listed, over 85% were seen once. The sample was naive CD8+ T cells sorted from blood. Source of these receptors: a man aged 18 to 30 in good health. Each CDR3 is given with its conserved first and last residue. Each record gives: D gene, clone size, V gene, J gene, CDR3 protein, CDR3 DNA. A D gene is named only where the DNA matches it firmly. Size is omitted from some rows. Given values are once, few, many or a class for expanded clones.

d_gene: TRBD2
abundance: .
v_gene: TRBV28
j_gene: TRBJ2-7
CDR3aa: CASQLAGVYEQYF
CDR3nt: TGTGCCAGTCAACTAGCGGGGGTTTACGAGCAGTACTTC

d_gene: TRBD2
abundance: once
v_gene: TRBV10-2
j_gene: TRBJ2-2
CDR3aa: CASSDSGGAPGELFF
CDR3nt: TGCGCCAGCAGTGACAGCGGGGGAGCCCCCGGGGAGCTGTTTTTT

d_gene: TRBD1
abundance: .
v_gene: TRBV7-8
j_gene: TRBJ2-7
CDR3aa: CASSLASGTGVDEQYF
CDR3nt: TGTGCCAGCAGCTTAGCCTCGGGGACAGGGGTTGACGAGCAGTACTTC

d_gene: TRBD1
abundance: .
v_gene: TRBV7-9
j_gene: TRBJ2-7
CDR3aa: CASSPRDRGSHEQYF
CDR3nt: TGTGCCAGCAGCCCCCGGGACAGGGGTTCCCACGAGCAGTACTTC

d_gene: TRBD2
abundance: once
v_gene: TRBV19
j_gene: TRBJ2-2
CDR3aa: CASRSGTIRGGELFF
CDR3nt: TGTGCCAGTAGGTCCGGGACTATTCGTGGCGGGGAGCTGTTTTTT

d_gene: .
abundance: .
v_gene: TRBV9
j_gene: TRBJ2-1
CDR3aa: CASSATGTISNEQFF
CDR3nt: TGTGCCAGCAGCGCTACCGGGACGATTAGCAATGAGCAGTTCTTC

d_gene: .
abundance: .
v_gene: TRBV4-1
j_gene: TRBJ2-7
CDR3aa: CASSPSIGVFYEQYF
CDR3nt: TGCGCCAGCAGCCCATCGATTGGGGTTTTCTACGAGCAGTACTTC

d_gene: TRBD1
abundance: .
v_gene: TRBV13
j_gene: TRBJ1-2
CDR3aa: CASSFRQGTNYGYTF
CDR3nt: TGTGCCAGCAGCTTTCGACAGGGGACAAACTATGGCTACACCTTC

d_gene: TRBD1
abundance: .
v_gene: TRBV5-4
j_gene: TRBJ2-1
CDR3aa: CASSREPGTGENEQFF
CDR3nt: TGTGCCAGCAGCCGGGAGCCCGGGACAGGTGAGAATGAGCAGTTCTTC

d_gene: .
abundance: .
v_gene: TRBV5-4
j_gene: TRBJ2-7
CDR3aa: CASSLSTGVEEQYF
CDR3nt: TGTGCCAGCAGCCTCTCCACCGGGGTAGAAGAGCAGTACTTC

d_gene: .
abundance: .
v_gene: TRBV11-3
j_gene: TRBJ2-1
CDR3aa: CASSSWGPGGEQFF
CDR3nt: TGTGCCAGCAGCTCTTGGGGGCCGGGCGGTGAGCAGTTCTTC

d_gene: .
abundance: .
v_gene: TRBV7-9
j_gene: TRBJ1-2
CDR3aa: CASSSPRMGELNYGYTF
CDR3nt: TGTGCCAGCAGCTCCCCTCGTATGGGGGAACTTAACTATGGCTACACCTTC

d_gene: TRBD2
abundance: .
v_gene: TRBV4-3
j_gene: TRBJ2-7
CDR3aa: CASSQGASGYEQYF
CDR3nt: TGCGCCAGCAGCCAAGGGGCTAGCGGTTACGAGCAGTACTTC

d_gene: .
abundance: .
v_gene: TRBV5-8
j_gene: TRBJ2-2
CDR3aa: CASSLIERELFF
CDR3nt: TGTGCCAGCAGCTTGATCGAGCGGGAGCTGTTTTTT

d_gene: TRBD2
abundance: .
v_gene: TRBV27
j_gene: TRBJ2-1
CDR3aa: CASSLEAGHEQFF
CDR3nt: TGTGCCAGCAGTTTAGAAGCGGGACATGAGCAGTTCTTC

d_gene: TRBD1
abundance: .
v_gene: TRBV5-1
j_gene: TRBJ2-7
CDR3aa: CASSLVQQGAGEQYF
CDR3nt: TGCGCCAGCAGCTTGGTGCAACAGGGGGCTGGCGAGCAGTACTTC